One sample yielded the 25 T cell receptor beta chains listed below, sequenced in a study of long-term antiretroviral therapy in people with HIV. At the survey level, the v3.0 immunoSEQ assay was run. The repertoire was sequenced with immunoSEQ multiplex PCR; TCRdb's copy has only in-frame clones and lacks some. The sample gives approximately 34,000 clones, roughly four fifths of which show up once; 6.2% is in the top ten. Here the sequenced sample was unsorted PBMCs, taken 1 year after starting antiretroviral therapy. The receptor set was obtained from a man aged 18 to 29 with HIV.

V is TRBV9 and J is TRBJ1-1; D not certain. This CDR3 spans 15 amino acids. V was cut by 0 bases and J by 6 bases, with 15 bases left in between. Germline-derived CDR1 and CDR2 are SGDLS and YYNGEE. DNA for the CDR3: TGTGCCAGCAGCGTAGACGGCCACCCCGAGGCTGAAGCTTTCTTT. Residues: CASSVDGHPEAEAFF. The full variable domain, rest sourced from reference TRBV9 and TRBJ1-1, is DSGVTQTPKHLITATGQRVTLRCSPRSGDLSVYWYQQSLDQGLQFLIQYYNGEERAKGNILERFSAQQFPDLHSELNLSSLELGDSALYFCASSVDGHPEAEAFFGQGTRLTVV.

This sequence joins TRBV6-5 and TRBJ1-1; D not certain. There are 13 residues in the CDR3. Germline lookup yields CDR1 MNHEY and CDR2 SVGAGI. The V gene lost 2 bases and the J gene lost 5 bases, with 9 bases spanning the gap. The CDR3 DNA sequence: TGTGCCAGCAGTTACGAGGTCAAGACTGAAGCTTTCTTT. Its translation is CASSYEVKTEAFF.

This chain uses TRBV5-1 with TRBJ2-7; 8 bases are shared with TRBD2. V was clipped by 0 bases and J by 3 bases; unmatched bases: 2. The CDR3 extends over 14 amino acids. Germline V lookup: CDR1 SGHRS, CDR2 YFSETQ. In DNA, the CDR3 is TGCGCCAGCAGCTTGGCGGGGACTAGCTACGAGCAGTACTTC. Protein product: CASSLAGTSYEQYF.

The rearrangement uses TRBV21-1 and TRBJ2-1; the tabulated D call, TRBD2, remains unverified against the DNA. TRBV21-1 represents a pseudogene. There are 17 residues in the CDR3. The CDR3 DNA follows: TGTGCCAGCGTCACACTAGCGGGGGGCGGATTCTACAATGAGCAGTTCTTC. This codes for CASVTLAGGGFYNEQFF.

The chain recombines TRBV28 with TRBJ1-4, with D uncertain. The CDR3 runs 15 residues. The V and J ends lost 1 base and 0 bases respectively, with 6 bases between them. The V gene's germline CDR1 is MDHEN and CDR2 SYDVKM. The CDR3 loop reads CASSLYFATNEKLFF. The CDR3 bases are TGTGCCAGCAGTTTATACTTTGCAACTAATGAAAAACTGTTTTTT.

The chain links TRBV27 to TRBJ1-1, with 7 bases identical to TRBD1. The CDR3 has 14 residues. The V gene end was trimmed by 2 bases and the J gene end by 7 bases; junction bases not matched to a gene: 7. Germline V CDR1 and CDR2: MNHEY, SMNVEV (reference sequence). The CDR3 loop reads CASSLVAGGDEAFF. In DNA, the CDR3 is TGTGCCAGCAGTTTAGTTGCAGGGGGTGATGAAGCTTTCTTT.

This clone was recorded a few times. CDR3 DNA: TGTGCCAGCTCCGCTCCCGGGACAGGGTATGGTCAGCCCCAGCATTTT. Amino acids: CASSAPGTGYGQPQHF. The rearrangement joins TRBV18 to TRBJ1-5; 9 bases map to TRBD1. Germline CDR1 reads KGHSH; CDR2 reads LQKENI. CDR3 length: 16 residues. Losses at the gene ends were 6 bases for V and 6 bases for J; bases not matched to a gene: 12.

J is TRBJ2-7 and V is TRBV18, with D perhaps TRBD1 or TRBD2 (6 bases each). CDR1 and CDR2 (germline): KGHSH, LQKENI. The CDR3 has 13 amino acids. V lost 5 bases and J 1 base, leaving 9 bases between the germline ends. In DNA form, the CDR3 reads TGTGCCAGCTCAGGGGGGCAGTCCTACGAGCAGTACTTC. Its translation: CASSGGQSYEQYF. Supplemented by reference TRBV18 and TRBJ2-7, the full variable domain reads NAGVMQNPRHLVRRRGQEARLRCSPMKGHSHVYWYRQLPEEGLKFMVYLQKENIIDESGMPKERFSAEFPKEGPSILRIQQVVRGDSAAYFCASSGGQSYEQYFGPGTRLTVT.

This clone has just a few counts. The rearrangement links TRBV20-1 to TRBJ2-7, with D unclear. The germline CDR1 and CDR2 sequences are DFQATT and SNEGSKA (reference sequence). Deletions cut 3 bases from V and 0 bases from J, with 3 bases between. The CDR3 runs to 11 residues. The CDR3 DNA reads as TGCAGTGCTAGGCCCTCCTACGAGCAGTACTTC. Translating gives CSARPSYEQYF.

The chain links TRBV12-5 to TRBJ2-5; 13 bases fit TRBD2. Germline assignment: CDR1 LGHNT and CDR2 FRNRAP. The CDR3 is made up of 15 amino acids. V trimming: 5 bases; J trimming: 5 bases; junction bases outside the gene matches: 5. DNA for the CDR3: TGTGCTAGTGGTCAGCTACTAGCGGGGGGGGAGACCCAGTACTTC. Protein: CASGQLLAGGETQYF.

The gene calls are TRBV5-1 and TRBJ2-2; 7 nucleotides line up with TRBD2. This CDR3 spans 16 amino acids. Trimming took 2 bases from V and 9 from J; bases not matched to a gene: 13. Germline V lookup: CDR1 SGHRS, CDR2 YFSETQ. CDR3 sequence (DNA): TGCGCCAGCAGCTTTGGCGGGAGAGAGGACCGGCGGGAGCTGTTTTTT. Translation gives CASSFGGREDRRELFF.

V usage is TRBV5-6 and J usage is TRBJ2-7; no clear D gene. Germline lookup yields CDR1 SGHDT and CDR2 YYEEEE. This CDR3 has 13 amino acids. V was cut by 3 bases and J by 3 bases, with 10 bases left in between. DNA of the CDR3: TGTGCCAGCAGCTCAAAGGCCCACTACGAGCAGTACTTC. It codes for CASSSKAHYEQYF.

The V and J genes are TRBV10-3 and TRBJ2-7; D remains ambiguous. V lost 5 bases and J lost 2, with 13 bases in between. This CDR3 spans 14 amino acids. Germline loops: CDR1 ENHRY, CDR2 SYGVKD. CDR3 bases: TGTGCCATCAGTCAAACGGCGGATACCTACGAGCAGTACTTC. Translated: CAISQTADTYEQYF.

This sequence joins TRBV27 and TRBJ2-1; D is perhaps TRBD1 (6 bases). V was trimmed by 3 bases and J by 6 bases, leaving 9 bases between them. This CDR3 region has 13 residues. CDR1 MNHEY and CDR2 SMNVEV come from the germline V gene (reference sequence). The CDR3 loop is CASSFRGGNEQFF. The CDR3 DNA reads as TGTGCCAGCAGTTTTAGAGGGGGCAATGAGCAGTTCTTC.

The J gene is TRBJ1-1, the V gene TRBV2; D call uncertain. V lost 6 bases and J lost 1, with 15 bases in between. The CDR3 runs 15 residues. The germline V gene encodes CDR1 SNHLY and CDR2 FYNNEI. Here the CDR3 reads CASRTTPGGNTEAFF. The CDR3 DNA sequence: TGTGCCAGCAGGACCACCCCGGGAGGGAACACTGAAGCTTTCTTT.

This clone was detected only a few times. The chain is built from TRBV11-2 and TRBJ2-7; D unresolved. V was trimmed by 5 bases and J by 1 base, leaving 15 bases between them. Per germline, CDR1 SGHAT and CDR2 FQNNGV. The length of the CDR3 is 15 residues. The CDR3 DNA reads TGTGCCAGCAGCCTCACCCTGCTAGGATCCTACGAGCAGTACTTC. Its translation is CASSLTLLGSYEQYF.

The CDR3 coding sequence is TGTGCCAGCAGTTCCGATGTTAAGCCTAACTATGGCTACACCTTC. It encodes CASSSDVKPNYGYTF. The chain joins TRBV28 to TRBJ1-2, with no clear D. Looked up from germline, CDR1 is MDHEN and CDR2 is SYDVKM. CDR3 length: 15 residues. Trimming pared 4 bases from V and 0 bases from J, leaving 12 bases between.

This clone was observed a handful of times. The chain uses TRBV28 and TRBJ1-4; D may be TRBD1 (5 bases). Germline lookup yields CDR1 MDHEN and CDR2 SYDVKM. This CDR3 spans 15 amino acids. Trimming took off 4 bases at V and 5 bases at J, with 14 bases between the two ends. This CDR3 reads CASSYLTATNEKLFF. The DNA for the CDR3 is TGTGCCAGCAGTTACCTGACAGCGACAAATGAAAAACTGTTTTTT.

The V gene is TRBV27, the J gene TRBJ1-5; TRBD1 matches 7 bases. Per germline, CDR1 MNHEY and CDR2 SMNVEV (reference sequence). V trimming: 5 bases; J trimming: 1 base; junction bases outside the gene matches: 8. This CDR3 has 16 amino acids. The CDR3 DNA reads TGTGCCAGCAGTGACAGAGGACAGGTAAGCAATCAGCCCCAGCATTTT. It is translated as CASSDRGQVSNQPQHF.

In this sample, this clone turned up a few times. V is TRBV9 and J is TRBJ1-2; 12 bases map to TRBD1. Trimming removed 0 bases from V and 6 bases from J; junction bases left unmatched: 9. The CDR3 has 17 residues. Germline-derived CDR1 and CDR2 are SGDLS and YYNGEE. In nucleotides, the CDR3 is TGTGCCAGCAGCGTAGAGCCTTGGGGGACAGGGGGCGATGGCTACACCTTC. Translation gives CASSVEPWGTGGDGYTF.

The V call is TRBV6-1, the J call TRBJ1-5; possible D gene TRBD1, 6 bases. V lost 6 bases to trimming and J lost 1 base, with 10 bases between them. Germline V CDR1 and CDR2: MNHNS, SASEGT. The CDR3 consists of 14 residues. CDR3 nucleotide sequence: TGTGCCAGCAGCTACACAGGGAGCAATCAGCCCCAGCATTTT. It translates to CASSYTGSNQPQHF.

This clone was seen a single time. The rearrangement uses TRBV18 and TRBJ2-7; a possible D gene is TRBD1 (6 bases). Trimming removed 2 bases at V and 4 bases at J, with 12 bases between. The germline CDR1 and CDR2 sequences are KGHSH and LQKENI. The CDR3 covers 14 residues. The CDR3 sequence is CASSPGGQRYEQYF. The CDR3 region has the DNA TGTGCCAGCTCACCAGGAGGACAGAGATACGAGCAGTACTTC. The full variable domain, completed using reference TRBV18 and TRBJ2-7, is NAGVMQNPRHLVRRRGQEARLRCSPMKGHSHVYWYRQLPEEGLKFMVYLQKENIIDESGMPKERFSAEFPKEGPSILRIQQVVRGDSAAYFCASSPGGQRYEQYFGPGTRLTVT.

This chain joins TRBV9 and TRBJ1-1; no clear D gene. V was shortened by 0 bases and J by 0 bases, with 21 bases between the two germline ends. Per germline, CDR1 SGDLS and CDR2 YYNGEE. The CDR3 loop spans 19 amino acids. CDR3 DNA: TGTGCCAGCAGCGTAGGAGTGGAGGGCAGCAGGAAAATGAACACTGAAGCTTTCTTT. Translated, it gives CASSVGVEGSRKMNTEAFF.

The chain employs TRBV6-5 and TRBJ2-1, with D possibly TRBD2 on 6 matching bases. CDR1 and CDR2 (germline): MNHEY, SVGAGI. The CDR3 runs 16 residues. Trimming took off 2 bases at V and 1 base at J, with 12 bases between the two ends. The chain's CDR3 is CASSYVAEGSYNEQFF. For the CDR3, the DNA is TGTGCCAGCAGTTACGTTGCGGAGGGGTCCTACAATGAGCAGTTCTTC.

The count of this clone is one. The chain uses TRBV21-1 and TRBJ2-5. TRBV21-1 is a pseudogene locus. The CDR3 sequence is 13 residues long. The CDR3 DNA reads TGTGCCAGCAGCAACGTGGGTCAAGAGACCCAGTACTTC. Its translation is CASSNVGQETQYF.